Listed here are 4 T cell receptor beta chains from one sample, sequenced in a study of OX40 agonist ivuxolimab in advanced cancers. Some clones are missing from TCRdb's copy, which holds only in-frame ones; the method was immunoSEQ multiplex PCR. The table shows roughly 58,000 clones, with roughly nine tenths occurring only once. The sequences come from CD4+ or CD8+ T cells sorted from blood, collected in a trial of the OX40 agonist ivuxolimab. The receptors originated from an adult with an advanced solid tumor such as melanoma, head and neck, liver or kidney cancer.

The CDR3 nucleotides read TGTGCCAGCCGAAGGGATTCCTACGAGCAGTACTTC. It is translated as CASRRDSYEQYF. The chain uses TRBV5-8 and TRBJ2-7; D uncertain. Trimming pared 7 bases from V and 1 base from J, leaving 9 bases between. Germline CDR1 reads SGHTS; CDR2 reads YDEGEE. CDR3 length: 12 residues.

This sequence joins TRBV30 and TRBJ2-5; 9 nucleotides line up with TRBD2. The junction had 8 bases not matched to a gene; V was cut back by 1 base and J by 5 bases. CDR1 GTSNPN and CDR2 SVGIG come from the germline V gene (reference sequence). CDR3 length equals 15 residues. The CDR3 sequence is CAWSGVAGVGETQYF. In nucleotides, the CDR3 is TGTGCCTGGAGTGGTGTAGCGGGAGTGGGGGAGACCCAGTACTTC.

The chain joins TRBV19 to TRBJ1-5; perhaps TRBD1 as D (6 bases). V was pared by 3 bases and J by 7 bases, with 13 bases between. This CDR3 contains 14 residues. Germline CDR1 LNHDA, CDR2 SQIVND (reference sequence). CDR3 protein: CASSMIGGDQPQHF. CDR3 coding DNA: TGTGCCAGTAGTATGATTGGGGGCGACCAGCCCCAGCATTTT.

The rearrangement links TRBV2 to TRBJ2-7; D uncertain. V was cut by 4 bases and J by 3 bases, with 1 base left in between. The CDR3 has 10 amino acids. Germline-derived CDR1 and CDR2 are SNHLY and FYNNEI. The CDR3 DNA sequence: TGTGCCAGCAGTGTCTACGAGCAGTACTTC. Protein: CASSVYEQYF.